The T cell receptor (beta chain) under discussion was sequenced for a study of T-cell memory formation after mild COVID-19. Broader study findings: Contracting clones, day 15 to 85, had balanced CD4/CD8, and later expanders favored CD4+. Second-wave clones with a day 37 peak had unconfirmed SARS-CoV-2 specificity. Some clones that responded turned up in pre-infection memory, which suggests that cross-reactive memory joined in.

Turning to this clonotype: Its specificity is not known.

TCRdb redid the calling of the 5' RACE reads with MiXCR, one entry per CDR3 protein. The data show about 200,000 distinct CDR3 sequences, about 9.2% seen once. This CDR3 has 14 amino acids. Germline V gene lookup returns CDR1 SGHTA and CDR2 FQGNSA. The J segment lost 6 bases and the V segment lost 5 bases, leaving 5 bases of the junction unmatched. The receptor was derived from a man between 18 and 35 years old who had mild COVID-19 (a few samples of this study predate the infection). Cell type and time point are not known. This chain links TRBV7-2 with TRBJ2-4, with 9 bases matching TRBD1. The material sequenced was PBMCs or a T cell subset sorted from them (not recorded which). In DNA form, the CDR3 reads TGTGCCAGCAGCCCGGGACAGGGTGGAAACATTCAGTACTTC. It specifies CASSPGQGGNIQYF.